A selection of T cell receptor beta chains follows, all from one sample in a study of response to subunit inactivated influenza vaccine. TCRdb itself ran the RT-PCR reads through MiXCR, one entry per CDR3 protein. Here the sample spans just over 300,000 distinct CDR3 sequences, 21% being singletons. Sequenced here: PBMCs from blood, sampled less than 22 months after vaccination. The receptors shown here come from a man in his fifties or sixties who received an inactivated influenza vaccine. Both conserved end residues are part of each CDR3. Fields, in order: V gene, J gene, D gene, CDR3 length, clone size, CDR3 DNA, CDR3 protein. A D gene is named only where the DNA matches it firmly. The size field is filled for only some rows; it gives once, few, many or a size class.

V: TRBV7-9
J: TRBJ2-7
D: TRBD1
length: 17
size: -
DNA: TGTGCCAGCAGCTTGTCCCTGGGACAGTCGCCCGCCTACGAGCAGTACTTC
CDR3: CASSLSLGQSPAYEQYF

V: TRBV7-2
J: TRBJ2-7
D: -
length: 16
size: once
DNA: TGTGCCAGCAGCTCCGGAGGGGGGTTCACTAACTACGAGCAGTACTTC
CDR3: CASSSGGGFTNYEQYF

V: TRBV3-1
J: TRBJ1-2
D: -
length: 12
size: few
DNA: TGTGCCAGCAGCCAAGCAGGGGACGGCTACACCTTC
CDR3: CASSQAGDGYTF

V: TRBV29-1
J: TRBJ1-1
D: -
length: 13
size: many
DNA: TGCAGCGTTCCCTATATGATGAACACTGAAGCTTTCTTT
CDR3: CSVPYMMNTEAFF

V: TRBV7-2
J: TRBJ1-2
D: -
length: 16
size: -
DNA: TGTGCCAGCAGCTTAGATTACAGGGCCACTAACTATGGCTACACCTTC
CDR3: CASSLDYRATNYGYTF

V: TRBV20-1
J: TRBJ2-2
D: -
length: 13
size: -
DNA: TGCAGTGCTACGGACACCCGCACCGGGGAGCTGTTTTTT
CDR3: CSATDTRTGELFF

V: TRBV28
J: TRBJ2-7
D: TRBD1
length: 17
size: -
DNA: TGTGCCAGCAGTTTAGGTGCTGGGACAGGGGTTTGGTACGAGCAGTACTTC
CDR3: CASSLGAGTGVWYEQYF

V: TRBV7-2
J: TRBJ2-5
D: -
length: 15
size: -
DNA: TGTGCCAGCAGCTTAGTTCGGTCCCTCCTGGAGACCCAGTACTTC
CDR3: CASSLVRSLLETQYF

V: TRBV11-2
J: TRBJ2-3
D: -
length: 18
size: -
DNA: TGTGCCAGCAGCTTAGGTACTGGGACAACTATTAGCACAGATACGCAGTATTTT
CDR3: CASSLGTGTTISTDTQYF

V: TRBV3-1
J: TRBJ1-2
D: -
length: 13
size: few
DNA: TGTGCCAGCAGCCGGGGGGAGGGCTATGGCTACACCTTC
CDR3: CASSRGEGYGYTF

V: TRBV5-6
J: TRBJ2-5
D: -
length: 19
size: few
DNA: TGTGCCAGCAGCGGTGGGACGGCAGCCTCCCTCTCTATTCAAGAGACCCAGTACTTC
CDR3: CASSGGTAASLSIQETQYF

V: TRBV4-2
J: TRBJ1-1
D: -
length: 14
size: -
DNA: TGTACCAGCAGCGGTGGGGGGAGGAACACTGAAGCTTTCTTT
CDR3: CTSSGGGRNTEAFF

V: TRBV29-1
J: TRBJ1-2
D: TRBD1
length: 12
size: few
DNA: TGCAGCGTTGTAGGGACAGGGGATGGCTACACCTTC
CDR3: CSVVGTGDGYTF

V: TRBV28
J: TRBJ1-2
D: -
length: 14
size: -
DNA: TGTGCCAGCAGGGATAGCATGGGGATGAGGGGCTACACCTTC
CDR3: CASRDSMGMRGYTF

V: TRBV6-5
J: TRBJ2-7
D: -
length: 16
size: -
DNA: TGTGCCAGCAGTTATAACAGGCTCGGCAGCTCCTACGAGCAGTACTTC
CDR3: CASSYNRLGSSYEQYF

V: TRBV4-1
J: TRBJ1-2
D: -
length: 13
size: few
DNA: TGCGCCAGCAGCCAAGTTGTGTTCTATGGCTACACCTTC
CDR3: CASSQVVFYGYTF

V: TRBV28
J: TRBJ1-4
D: -
length: 15
size: -
DNA: TGTGCCAGCAGCCCCACCGACCCAACTAATGAAAAACTGTTTTTT
CDR3: CASSPTDPTNEKLFF

V: TRBV30
J: TRBJ2-1
D: -
length: 14
size: -
DNA: TGTGCCTGGAGGCGGCAGGGGACCTACAATGAGCAGTTCTTC
CDR3: CAWRRQGTYNEQFF

V: TRBV7-9
J: TRBJ2-2
D: -
length: 14
size: -
DNA: TGTGCCAGCAGGTCACCTTGGGGGACCGGGGAGCTGTTTTTT
CDR3: CASRSPWGTGELFF

V: TRBV3-1
J: TRBJ2-2
D: -
length: 16
size: few
DNA: TGTGCCAGCAGCCAAGACAGGGGTAGGCACACCGGGGAGCTGTTTTTT
CDR3: CASSQDRGRHTGELFF

V: TRBV4-3
J: TRBJ1-4
D: -
length: 14
size: -
DNA: TGCGCCAGCAGCCAACCGGGGAACTCTGAAAAACTGTTTTTT
CDR3: CASSQPGNSEKLFF

V: TRBV29-1
J: TRBJ1-2
D: -
length: 13
size: many
DNA: TGCAGCGTTGAAACGGTTTCTAACTATGGCTACACCTTC
CDR3: CSVETVSNYGYTF

V: TRBV6-1
J: TRBJ1-5
D: TRBD1
length: 15
size: few
DNA: TGTGCCAGCAGGGGACAGGGAGGGGGTAATCAGCCCCAGCATTTT
CDR3: CASRGQGGGNQPQHF

V: TRBV4-1
J: TRBJ2-1
D: -
length: 14
size: -
DNA: TGCGCCAGCAGCCAGACTGGATCCTACAATGAGCAGTTCTTC
CDR3: CASSQTGSYNEQFF

V: TRBV5-1
J: TRBJ2-2
D: TRBD1
length: 19
size: -
DNA: TGCGCCAGCAGCCTACCGGGACAGGGGATGATCGCGAACACCGGGGAGCTGTTTTTT
CDR3: CASSLPGQGMIANTGELFF

V: TRBV5-1
J: TRBJ2-1
D: -
length: 15
size: -
DNA: TGCGCCAGCAGCTTGGTAATCGACAGCTACAATGAGCAGTTCTTC
CDR3: CASSLVIDSYNEQFF

V: TRBV10-3
J: TRBJ2-7
D: -
length: 13
size: few
DNA: TGTGCCACCCAGCAATTAGCGTTCTACGAGCAGTACTTC
CDR3: CATQQLAFYEQYF

V: TRBV20-1
J: TRBJ2-1
D: TRBD2
length: 14
size: -
DNA: TGCAGTGCTGTGATAGCGGGACGTTGGGATGAGCAGTTCTTC
CDR3: CSAVIAGRWDEQFF

V: TRBV29-1
J: TRBJ2-7
D: -
length: 13
size: few
DNA: TGCAGCGTTGTATCGGGTATCAACTACGAGCAGTACTTC
CDR3: CSVVSGINYEQYF

V: TRBV11-2
J: TRBJ1-2
D: TRBD1
length: 18
size: few
DNA: TGTGCCAGCAGCTTTCACCTACATGACAGGGCATCCGCCTATGGCTACACCTTC
CDR3: CASSFHLHDRASAYGYTF

V: TRBV30
J: TRBJ1-1
D: TRBD1
length: 15
size: -
DNA: TGTGCCTGGCACAGGGGGCGCCTCTTGAACACTGAAGCTTTCTTT
CDR3: CAWHRGRLLNTEAFF

V: TRBV12-3/TRBV12-4
J: TRBJ1-3
D: -
length: 14
size: many
DNA: TGTGCCAGCAGTTTTGGGGGATCAGGAAACACCATATATTTT
CDR3: CASSFGGSGNTIYF

V: TRBV6-2/TRBV6-3
J: TRBJ1-1
D: -
length: 13
size: once
DNA: TGTGCCAGCAGTAATACGGCAAACACTGAAGCTTTCTTT
CDR3: CASSNTANTEAFF

V: TRBV7-2
J: TRBJ1-2
D: -
length: 12
size: few
DNA: TGTGCCAGCAGCTTACCAGGGGCTGGCTACACCTTC
CDR3: CASSLPGAGYTF

V: TRBV2
J: TRBJ2-7
D: TRBD2
length: 14
size: -
DNA: TGTGCCAGCAAACTAGCGGGGGGATATTACGAGCAGTACTTC
CDR3: CASKLAGGYYEQYF

V: TRBV7-8
J: TRBJ1-1
D: TRBD1
length: 18
size: -
DNA: TGTGCCAGCAGCTTAGAGACAGGGGCTCTTAGGGGGAACACTGAAGCTTTCTTT
CDR3: CASSLETGALRGNTEAFF